This TCR beta chain was identified during a study of blood T cell repertoires in COVID-19. Sequencing used immunoSEQ multiplex PCR; TCRdb keeps in-frame clones, though not all of them. The profile covers approximately 110,000 clones, with 80% to 85% appearing a single time and roughly 0.89% taken by the ten largest. The CDR3 length is 16 residues. The V end lost 2 bases, the J end lost 5 bases, and 19 bases lay between the germline ends. From germline, CDR1 is SGDLS and CDR2 YYNGEE. The receptor's source is a woman between 65 and 79 years old with acute or convalescent COVID-19. The chain uses TRBV9 and TRBJ2-5; tentatively, D is TRBD1 (6 bases). Input material: peripheral blood. CDR3 region: CASSVAPGQTGETQYF. The CDR3 nucleotides read TGTGCCAGCAGCGTGGCCCCGGGACAAACAGGGGAGACCCAGTACTTC.